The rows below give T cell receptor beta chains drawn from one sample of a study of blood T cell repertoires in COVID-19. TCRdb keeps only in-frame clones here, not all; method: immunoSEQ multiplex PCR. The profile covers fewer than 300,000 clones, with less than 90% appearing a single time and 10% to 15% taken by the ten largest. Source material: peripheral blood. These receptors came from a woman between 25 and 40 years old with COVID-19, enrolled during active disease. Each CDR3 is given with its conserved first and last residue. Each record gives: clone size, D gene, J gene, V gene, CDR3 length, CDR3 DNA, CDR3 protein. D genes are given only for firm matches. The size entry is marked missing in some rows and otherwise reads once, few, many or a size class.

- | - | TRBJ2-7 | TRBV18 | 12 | TGTGCCAGCTCATCCTTAGGAGGCGAGCAGTACTTC | CASSSLGGEQYF
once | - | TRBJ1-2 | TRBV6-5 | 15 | TGTGCCAGCAGTTACGACCCTAGTCTTAGCTATGGCTACACCTTC | CASSYDPSLSYGYTF
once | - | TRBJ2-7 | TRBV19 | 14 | TGTGCCAGTTCTATAGGGGTTCTAGCCTACGAGCAGTACTTC | CASSIGVLAYEQYF
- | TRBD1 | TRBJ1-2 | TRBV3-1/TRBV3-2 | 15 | TGTGCCAGCAGCCTTAGGGACAGGCTTAACTATGGCTACACCTTC | CASSLRDRLNYGYTF
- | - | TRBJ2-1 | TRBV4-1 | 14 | TGCGCCAGCAGCCTTTGGGGGGTGGAGGATGAGCAGTTCTTC | CASSLWGVEDEQFF
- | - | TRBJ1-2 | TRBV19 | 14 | TGTGCCAGTAGTATGCCGGGGGGTAACTATGGCTACACCTTC | CASSMPGGNYGYTF
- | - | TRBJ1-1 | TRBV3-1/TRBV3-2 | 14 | TGTGCCAGCCGCTCACAACATGGGAACACTGAAGCTTTCTTT | CASRSQHGNTEAFF
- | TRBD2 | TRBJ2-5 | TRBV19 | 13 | TGTGCCGCGGGGATGGGGGGGCAAGAGACCCAGTACTTC | CAAGMGGQETQYF
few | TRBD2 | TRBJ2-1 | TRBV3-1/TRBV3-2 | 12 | TGTGCCAGCAGCCAAGGGGGGACTAGCCTGTTCTTC | CASSQGGTSLFF
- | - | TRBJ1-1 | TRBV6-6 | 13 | TGTGCCAGCAGTTATCGACAGAACACTGAAGCTTTCTTT | CASSYRQNTEAFF
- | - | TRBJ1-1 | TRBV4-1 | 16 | TGCGCCAGCAGCCAAGAACCCCCCCCAGTGAACACTGAAGCTTTCTTT | CASSQEPPPVNTEAFF
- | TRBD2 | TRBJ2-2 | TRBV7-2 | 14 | TGTGCCAGCAGCTTATCGGGAGGTATCGGGGAGCTGTTTTTT | CASSLSGGIGELFF
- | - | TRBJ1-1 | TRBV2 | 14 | TGTGCCAGCAGTGGAAAGGGGCCAAGCACTGAAGCTTTCTTT | CASSGKGPSTEAFF
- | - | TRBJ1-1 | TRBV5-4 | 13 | TGTGCCAGCAGACCCGAGGTGAACACTGAAGCTTTCTTT | CASRPEVNTEAFF
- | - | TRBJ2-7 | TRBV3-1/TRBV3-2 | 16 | TGTGCCAGCAGCCAAAACCCATGGACCTCCCCAGGGGAGCAGTACTTC | CASSQNPWTSPGEQYF
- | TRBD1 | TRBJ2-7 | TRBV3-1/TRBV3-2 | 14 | TGTGCCAGCAGCCAGACAGGGCGCCCCTACGAGCAGTACTTC | CASSQTGRPYEQYF
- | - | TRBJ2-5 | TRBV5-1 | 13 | TGCGCCAGCAGCTTCTCCCCCCCGGAGACCCAGTACTTC | CASSFSPPETQYF
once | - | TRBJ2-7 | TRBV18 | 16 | TGTGCCAGCTCCCCTGCGGTCTTTTTACCTACCTACGAGCAGTACTTC | CASSPAVFLPTYEQYF
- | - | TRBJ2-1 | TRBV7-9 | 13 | TGTGCCAGCAGTTCTACTAGTAAGGGTGAGCAGTTCTTC | CASSSTSKGEQFF
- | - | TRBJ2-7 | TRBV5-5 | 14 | TGTGCCAGTTGGGGGGGCCAGGGTCTTTACGAGCAGTACTTC | CASWGGQGLYEQYF
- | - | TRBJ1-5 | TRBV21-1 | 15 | TGTGCCAGCAGCAATAAAAGACAGGGGGCTCAGCCCCAGCATTTT | CASSNKRQGAQPQHF
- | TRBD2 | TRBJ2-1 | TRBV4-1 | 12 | TGCGCCAGCAGCCAAGGGTCGGGACTAGTGTTCTTC | CASSQGSGLVFF
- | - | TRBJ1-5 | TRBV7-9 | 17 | TGTGCCAGCAGCTTAGGAACAGGAGTATATAGCAATCAGCCCCAGCATTTT | CASSLGTGVYSNQPQHF
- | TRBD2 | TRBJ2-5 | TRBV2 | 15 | TGTGCCAGCAGTGAACTAGCGGGGGGGCTGGAGACCCAGTACTTC | CASSELAGGLETQYF
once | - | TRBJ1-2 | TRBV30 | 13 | TGTGCCTGGGAGTTTCGGGCTAACTATGGCTACACCTTC | CAWEFRANYGYTF
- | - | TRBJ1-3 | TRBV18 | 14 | TGTGCCAGCTCAGCCCGGGAGGGTGGAAACACCATATATTTT | CASSAREGGNTIYF
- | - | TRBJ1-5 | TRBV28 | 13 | TGTGCCAGCAGCCTCGGGGTCTTACAGCCCCAGCATTTT | CASSLGVLQPQHF
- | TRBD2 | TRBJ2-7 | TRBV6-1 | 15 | TGTGCCAGCAGTGAATTAATTAGCGGGGGATACGAGCAGTACTTC | CASSELISGGYEQYF
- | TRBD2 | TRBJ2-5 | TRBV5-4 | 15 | TGTGCCAGCAGCTGGGGACTAGCGGACCAAGAGACCCAGTACTTC | CASSWGLADQETQYF
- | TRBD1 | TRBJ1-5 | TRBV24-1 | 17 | TGTGCCACCAGTGATCCACGACAGGGGGCCGGTAATCAGCCCCAGCATTTT | CATSDPRQGAGNQPQHF
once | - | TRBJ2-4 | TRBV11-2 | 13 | TGTGCCAGCAGCTCCCTGGCCAAAAACATTCAGTACTTC | CASSSLAKNIQYF
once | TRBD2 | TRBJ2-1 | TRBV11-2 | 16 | TGTGCCAGCAGCCCCCTTAAGGCTAGCGGCGGGAATGAGCAGTTCTTC | CASSPLKASGGNEQFF
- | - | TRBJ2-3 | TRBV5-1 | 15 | TGCGCCAGCAGCTTGGATGAGCGACCCACAGATACGCAGTATTTT | CASSLDERPTDTQYF
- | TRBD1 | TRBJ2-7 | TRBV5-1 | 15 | TGCGCCAGCAGCACCTACAGGGGGATGGACATCGAGCAGTACTTC | CASSTYRGMDIEQYF
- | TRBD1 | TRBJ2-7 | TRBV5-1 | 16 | TGCGCCAGCAGCTTGGCCCGGGACAGGGGCCCCCACGAGCAGTACTTC | CASSLARDRGPHEQYF
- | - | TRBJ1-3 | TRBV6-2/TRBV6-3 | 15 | TGTGCCAGCACCCCCTCCCGGGGGAACGGAAACACCATATATTTT | CASTPSRGNGNTIYF
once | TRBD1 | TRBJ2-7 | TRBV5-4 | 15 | TGTGCCAGCAGCCCCCAAGACAGGGGGCCCTACGAGCAGTACTTC | CASSPQDRGPYEQYF
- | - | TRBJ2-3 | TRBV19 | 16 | TGTGCCAGTAGTATTCCCGGGGGGCCCAGCACAGATACGCAGTATTTT | CASSIPGGPSTDTQYF
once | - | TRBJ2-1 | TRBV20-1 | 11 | TGCAGTGCTGCACCACAGGCCCCCGCAGTCTTC | CSAAPQAPAVF
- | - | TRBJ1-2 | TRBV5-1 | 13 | TGCGCCAGCAGCTTGCTAATCGACTATGGCTACACCTTC | CASSLLIDYGYTF
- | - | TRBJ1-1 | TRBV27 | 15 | TGTGCCAGCAGTTTTAGTCCCCTAGGGAACACTGAAGCTTTCTTT | CASSFSPLGNTEAFF
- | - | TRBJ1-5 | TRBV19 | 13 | TGTGCCAGTTCTCAGGGTTCCAATCAGCCCCAGCATTTT | CASSQGSNQPQHF
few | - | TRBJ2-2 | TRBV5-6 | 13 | TGTGCCAGCAGCTTGCCCTTCACCGGGGAGCTGTTTTTT | CASSLPFTGELFF
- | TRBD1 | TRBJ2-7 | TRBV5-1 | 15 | TGCGCCAGCAGCCCAACCGGGACAGGGGCGGACGAGCAGTACTTC | CASSPTGTGADEQYF
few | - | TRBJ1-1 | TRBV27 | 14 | TGTGCCAGCAGTTTATATCGGGAGAACACTGAAGCTTTCTTT | CASSLYRENTEAFF
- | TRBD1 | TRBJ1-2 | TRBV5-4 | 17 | TGTGCCAGCAGCCCTGAGGGGGCCCACAAAGCTAACTATGGCTACACCTTC | CASSPEGAHKANYGYTF